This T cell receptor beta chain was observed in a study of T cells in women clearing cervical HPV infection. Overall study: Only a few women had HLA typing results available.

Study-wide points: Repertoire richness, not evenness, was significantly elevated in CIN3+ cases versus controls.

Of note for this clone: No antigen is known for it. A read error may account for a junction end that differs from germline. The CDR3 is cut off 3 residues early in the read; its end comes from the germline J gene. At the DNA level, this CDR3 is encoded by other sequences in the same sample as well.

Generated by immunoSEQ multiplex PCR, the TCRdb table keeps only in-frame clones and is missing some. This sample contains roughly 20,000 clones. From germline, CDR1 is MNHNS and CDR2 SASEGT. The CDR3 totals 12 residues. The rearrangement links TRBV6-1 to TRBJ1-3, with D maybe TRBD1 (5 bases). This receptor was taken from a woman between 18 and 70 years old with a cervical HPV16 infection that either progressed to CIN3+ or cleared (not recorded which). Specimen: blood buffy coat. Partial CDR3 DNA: TGTGCCAGCAGTGTAACAGGAAACACG. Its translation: CASSVTGNT. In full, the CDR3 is CASSVTGNTIYF.